This TCR beta chain was sequenced for a study of OX40 agonist ivuxolimab in advanced cancers. Study context: Partial responses occurred in Three dose-escalation patients, one with hepatocellular carcinoma and two with cutaneous melanoma.

Sampled blood was obtained at baseline, cycle 4 day 1, and cycle 7 day 1. Libraries were prepared by immunoSEQ multiplex PCR; TCRdb keeps only in-frame clonotypes and omits some of them. The repertoire has 75,000 to 80,000 clones, approximately 82% of them found once; the top ten carry 0.76%. CDR1 is MNHNS, CDR2 SASEGT, per germline. Trimming took off 5 bases at V and 4 bases at J, with 17 bases between the two ends. CDR3 size: 15 residues. This chain links TRBV6-1 with TRBJ1-1, with a weak D call TRBD1 (6 bases). The sequence was collected from an adult with an advanced solid tumor such as melanoma, head and neck, liver or kidney cancer. The material was CD4+ or CD8+ T cells sorted from blood, obtained in a trial of the OX40 agonist ivuxolimab. This chain's CDR3 is CASSPQGGSSTEAFF. CDR3 DNA: TGTGCCAGCAGTCCTCAAGGGGGATCAAGCACTGAAGCTTTCTTT.